Each of the 7 T cell receptor beta chains below was sequenced from the same sample in a study of cytomegalovirus exposure and HLA in healthy donors (dated by TCRdb to the late 2010s). The library was produced with the immunoSEQ multiplex PCR assay. For the multiplex PCR, a mixture combining 60 forward primers for TCR Vbeta segments and 13 reverse primers for TCR Jbeta segments was used. The table comes from immuneACCESS by way of TCRdb, which keeps in-frame sequences with V and J called. Part of the clones is missing from these tables; in studies checked, under half for an unresolved V gene and the rest for unknown reasons. In all, the sample holds around 80,000 clones, and approximately 60% of those were seen once. The top ten clonotypes cover roughly 4.5% of the sample. Sequences were obtained from PBMCs. These receptors were taken from a male donor in good health and CMV-seropositive.

This clone was seen a handful of times. The V and J genes are TRBV6-5 and TRBJ2-3, with TRBD1 matching 9 bases. CDR3 length: 16 residues. Germline V CDR1 and CDR2: MNHEY, SVGAGI. V lost 0 bases to trimming and J lost 7 bases; unmatched junction nucleotides: 8. CDR3 nucleotide sequence: TGTGCCAGCAGTTACTCGGCCGGACAGGGGACGAATACGCAGTATTTT. Amino acid sequence: CASSYSAGQGTNTQYF.

The chain couples TRBV6-5 to TRBJ2-3; D call uncertain. Germline loops: CDR1 MNHEY, CDR2 SVGAGI. Trimming cost V 6 bases and J 4 bases, with 8 bases left between them. This CDR3 has 12 amino acids. The CDR3 loop reads CASRSPADTQYF. DNA for the CDR3: TGTGCCAGCAGGTCCCCCGCAGATACGCAGTATTTT.

This clone has a handful of counts. The chain employs TRBV10-1 and TRBJ2-1; 9 bases agree with TRBD2. The germline V gene has CDR1 WNHNN and CDR2 SYGVQD (reference sequence). This CDR3 has 16 residues. The V and J ends lost 4 bases and 5 bases, in that order; junction bases with no gene match: 9. CDR3 DNA: TGCGCCAGCAGTGTTGGCGCGGGAGGGCCCCACAATGAGCAGTTCTTC. Its translation is CASSVGAGGPHNEQFF.

This sequence joins TRBV5-4 and TRBJ2-7; TRBD2 matches 9 bases. The J segment lost 2 bases and the V segment lost 7 bases, leaving 7 bases of the junction unmatched. CDR1 and CDR2 (germline): SGHNT, YYREEE (reference sequence). The length of the CDR3 is 14 residues. The CDR3 region has the DNA TGTGCCAGCTCGACTAGCGGACTCCCCTACGAGCAGTACTTC. Translation gives CASSTSGLPYEQYF.

This clone came up once. CDR3 DNA: TGTGCCAGCAGCTTGCCGGGAGGGGTGAACACTGAAGCTTTCTTT. Its translation: CASSLPGGVNTEAFF. The genes are TRBV5-8 and TRBJ1-1; D is perhaps TRBD1 (5 bases). V was pared by 1 base and J by 0 bases, with 10 bases between. The CDR3 length is 15 residues. CDR1 and CDR2 from the germline V gene are SGHTS and YDEGEE.

The rearrangement uses TRBV19 and TRBJ2-7; TRBD1 agrees at 8 bases. The germline V gene has CDR1 LNHDA and CDR2 SQIVND (reference sequence). This CDR3 has 15 amino acids. V shed 5 bases, J shed 0 bases, and the junction held 6 bases outside the gene matches. The CDR3 nucleotides are TGTGCCAGTAGTCAGACAGGGGACCTCTCCTACGAGCAGTACTTC. It codes for CASSQTGDLSYEQYF.

The chain recombines TRBV20-1 with TRBJ2-1, with D unresolved. V lost 2 bases and J lost 7, with 6 bases in between. CDR3 length equals 11 residues. Germline V lookup: CDR1 DFQATT, CDR2 SNEGSKA (reference sequence). The CDR3 spells CSARFINEQFF. In nucleotides, the CDR3 is TGCAGTGCTAGATTTATAAATGAGCAGTTCTTC.